A single sample gave rise to the 13 T cell receptor beta chains below, sequenced in a study of blood T cell repertoires in COVID-19. Data came from immunoSEQ multiplex PCR; TCRdb stores just in-frame clones and leaves some out. The sample records 140,000 or so clones, roughly three quarters being singletons. Specimen: peripheral blood. The receptors shown here come from a woman aged 55-70 years with acute or convalescent COVID-19.

The rearrangement links TRBV25-1 to TRBJ1-1; TRBD1 is a possible D gene (5 bases). Per germline, CDR1 MGHDK and CDR2 SYGVNS. Trimming removed 3 bases from V and 13 bases from J, with 12 bases in between. The length of the CDR3 is 11 residues. The CDR3 coding sequence is TGTGCCAGCAGTGAGGGGGGTCCTCTTTTCTTT. This gives the protein CASSEGGPLFF. Drawing the rest from reference TRBV25-1 and TRBJ1-1, the complete variable domain is EADIYQTPRYLVIGTGKKITLECSQTMGHDKMYWYQQDPGMELHLIHYSYGVNSTEKGDLSSESTVSRIRTEHFPLTLESARPSHTSQYLCASSEGGPLFFGQGTRLTVV.

This chain links TRBV28 with TRBJ2-2; TRBD2 matches 14 bases. V shed 4 bases and J 4 bases; nucleotides not matched to a gene: 11. This CDR3 has 19 residues. Germline V gene data show CDR1 as MDHEN and CDR2 as SYDVKM. CDR3 amino acids: CASSSIGSTSGRVTGELFF. CDR3 in DNA: TGTGCCAGCAGTTCAATAGGCTCGACTAGCGGGAGGGTCACCGGGGAGCTGTTTTTT.

The chain recombines TRBV19 with TRBJ2-7; 8 nucleotides match TRBD1. The CDR3 has 16 amino acids. CDR1 and CDR2 (germline): LNHDA, SQIVND (reference sequence). V shed 7 bases, J shed 0 bases, and the junction held 11 bases outside the gene matches. The CDR3, as DNA: TGTGCCAGTATGGGCAGGGGGCACGTCAACTCCTACGAGCAGTACTTC. It codes for CASMGRGHVNSYEQYF.

The rearrangement joins TRBV24-1 to TRBJ2-1, with TRBD1 matching 7 bases. The CDR3 is 14 residues long. Germline V gene sequence: CDR1 KGHDR, CDR2 SFDVKD. The ends lost 3 bases at V and 7 bases at J; junction bases unmatched: 5. In DNA, the CDR3 is TGTGCCACCAGTGATCAGGGGGTAAGGAATGAGCAGTTCTTC. Residues: CATSDQGVRNEQFF.

The V gene is TRBV6-6, the J gene TRBJ2-7, with D uncertain. This CDR3 has 13 residues. With 0 bases removed from V and 3 bases from J, the gap between germline ends came to 6 bases. Germline V gene data show CDR1 as MNHNY and CDR2 as SVGAGI (reference sequence). The DNA for the CDR3 is TGTGCCAGCAGTTACTCGATTAGCTACGAGCAGTACTTC. Protein sequence: CASSYSISYEQYF.

The chain uses TRBV7-2 and TRBJ2-5; D uncertain. The V end was cut by 1 base, the J end by 3 bases, with 9 bases between. The CDR3 contains 14 residues. Germline CDR1 SGHTA, CDR2 FQGNSA. The CDR3 DNA follows: TGTGCCAGCAGCTTAGTGAACAGTGAAGAGACCCAGTACTTC. Translated, it gives CASSLVNSEETQYF. The whole variable domain, remainder taken from reference TRBV7-2 and TRBJ2-5, is GAGVSQSPSNKVTEKGKDVELRCDPISGHTALYWYRQSLGQGLEFLIYFQGNSAPDKSGLPSDRFSAERTGGSVSTLTIQRTQQEDSAVYLCASSLVNSEETQYFGPGTRLLVL.

For the CDR3, the DNA is TGTGCCAGCGGGGTGGGCGGAGGGATCTACGAGCAGTACTTC. The encoded protein is CASGVGGGIYEQYF. The rearrangement links TRBV7-9 to TRBJ2-7; possible D gene TRBD2, 6 bases. Looked up from germline, CDR1 is SEHNR and CDR2 is FQNEAQ (reference sequence). V lost 8 bases and J lost 3, with 17 bases in between. The CDR3 is made up of 14 amino acids.

V is TRBV21-1 and J is TRBJ2-1; the table's D call, TRBD2, has no DNA check behind it. TRBV21-1 is given as a pseudogene. This CDR3 comprises 14 residues. CDR3: CASSTGTRNNEQFF. CDR3 nucleotides: TGTGCCAGCAGCACCGGGACTAGGAATAATGAGCAGTTCTTC.

This clone was seen a few times. The gene calls are TRBV29-1 and TRBJ2-1, with 13 bases fitting TRBD2. J gave up 0 bases and V 3 bases, and 5 bases lay outside the gene matches. The CDR3 is made up of 17 amino acids. Germline V gives CDR1 SQVTM, CDR2 ANQGSEA. The CDR3 region has the DNA TGCAGCGTTGATGGACTAGCGGGAGCTGTCTCCTACAATGAGCAGTTCTTC. Residues: CSVDGLAGAVSYNEQFF.

The chain is built from TRBV9 and TRBJ2-1; 12 bases agree with TRBD2. CDR3 length: 16 amino acids. Looked up from germline, CDR1 is SGDLS and CDR2 is YYNGEE. The J segment lost 4 bases and the V segment lost 3 bases, leaving 5 bases of the junction unmatched. CDR3 in DNA: TGTGCCAGCAGCGGGACTAGCGGGGAGGGATACAATGAGCAGTTCTTC. It encodes CASSGTSGEGYNEQFF.

The sample holds a few counts of this clone. The rearrangement joins TRBV10-1 to TRBJ1-1, with TRBD1 matching 9 bases. V lost 0 bases to trimming and J lost 10 bases; unmatched junction nucleotides: 0. Germline CDR1 and CDR2: WNHNN and SYGVQD (reference sequence). The CDR3 totals 12 residues. The CDR3 loop is CASSESTGGAFF. In DNA form, the CDR3 reads TGCGCCAGCAGTGAGTCGACAGGGGGAGCTTTCTTT.

This clone was seen a single time. CDR3 sequence reads: CASSLIVFGLAGDNEQFF. CDR3 coding DNA: TGCGCCAGCAGCCTTATAGTGTTTGGACTAGCGGGGGACAATGAGCAGTTCTTC. The gene calls are TRBV5-1 and TRBJ2-1, with TRBD2 identical over 13 bases. The CDR3 length is 18 residues. Germline CDR1 is SGHRS and CDR2 is YFSETQ. With 4 bases clipped from V and 5 bases from J, the junction kept 12 bases outside the gene matches.

The table lists this clone with many counts. The chain joins TRBV5-1 to TRBJ2-3; TRBD2 matches 11 bases. The CDR3 is 14 amino acids. Germline CDR1 and CDR2: SGHRS and YFSETQ. Trimming cost V 7 bases and J 3 bases; bases outside gene matches: 4. The CDR3 is CASGTSGVTDTQYF. CDR3 nucleotide sequence: TGCGCCAGCGGGACTAGCGGTGTGACAGATACGCAGTATTTT.